One sample yielded the 4 T cell receptor beta chains listed below, sequenced in a study of blood T cell repertoires in COVID-19. Method: immunoSEQ multiplex PCR; TCRdb's copy keeps in-frame clones and lacks some. The repertoire holds around 170,000 clones, with roughly 90% as singletons. The specimen was peripheral blood. These receptor sequences come from a man between 60 and 75 years old with acute or convalescent COVID-19.

The DNA of the CDR3 is TGCGCCAGCAGCCCAAGGTCCGGACAGGGGTTCCCTGAAGCTTTCTTT. Encoded protein: CASSPRSGQGFPEAFF. The gene calls are TRBV5-1 and TRBJ1-1; 9 nucleotides agree with TRBD1. The CDR3 covers 16 residues. Germline V gives CDR1 SGHRS, CDR2 YFSETQ. Losses at the gene ends were 4 bases for V and 6 bases for J; bases not matched to a gene: 13.

V gene TRBV5-1 combines with J gene TRBJ2-2, with unresolved D. The CDR3 sequence is 14 residues long. V was clipped by 0 bases and J by 4 bases, with 7 bases between them. In germline, CDR1 is SGHRS, CDR2 YFSETQ. This CDR3 reads CASSLDRSTGELFF. The CDR3 coding sequence is TGCGCCAGCAGCTTGGACAGATCCACCGGGGAGCTGTTTTTT.

J is TRBJ2-5 and V is TRBV7-9; possibly TRBD2 for D (5 bases). The CDR3 totals 13 residues. V dropped 5 bases and J dropped 1 base, with 8 bases sitting between them. Looked up from germline, CDR1 is SEHNR and CDR2 is FQNEAQ (reference sequence). Here the CDR3 reads CASSPGVQETQYF. The CDR3, as DNA: TGTGCCAGCAGCCCCGGGGTCCAAGAGACCCAGTACTTC.

The chain carries TRBV5-6 and TRBJ1-5; TRBD1 is a possible D gene (5 bases). Germline V gene data show CDR1 as SGHDT and CDR2 as YYEEEE. Between the trimmed V and J ends, which lost 0 bases and 6 bases, there was a span of 10 bases. CDR3 length equals 14 residues. In nucleotides, the CDR3 is TGTGCCAGCAGCTTGGGAGGGGAGGGTCAGCCCCAGCATTTT. This encodes CASSLGGEGQPQHF.